This section outlines one TCR beta chain sequence together with its context. The antigen it binds to is not known. Per-nucleotide qualities are absent, and no much larger clonotype sits a single base away. The data originate from a study of radiation and T cells in renal cell carcinoma (dated by TCRdb to the early 2020s). Broadly, across the study: Samples were obtained from a clinical trial, in which 15 Gy stereotactic body radiation therapy was delivered to primary renal cell carcinomas and nephrectomy was performed 4 weeks later. In total, approximately 55 samples, comprising around 25 tumors and 27 peripheral blood samples, were subjected to TCR beta sequencing. Across all 50 or so samples, more than 4,000,000 unique CDR3 nucleotide sequences, encoding roughly 2,600,000 unique CDR3 amino acid sequences, were identified. Study-wide conclusions, independent of this receptor: In blood, the top tumor clonotypes increased from baseline to 2 weeks after radiation and then shrank by 4 weeks, which suggests a temporary expansion of tumor-resident clones. The single-armed trial design could not address effects of radiation dose or scheduling on the TCR repertoire. Blood repertoire dynamics were not followed beyond 4 weeks after treatment. Because pretreatment tumor biopsies were not available, the study could not determine whether clonotypes were already present within the tumor at baseline.

TCR beta libraries were generated from genomic DNA with the immunoSEQ kit, following the manufacturer's recommendations. Library preparation used a first multiplex PCR with proprietary primers, then a second PCR adding unique barcodes, with bead cleanups after each round. Each sample batch included a kit-provided positive control reaction and a negative control reaction. The final libraries were assessed on an Agilent 4200 TapeStation D1000 ScreenTape, pooled by volume, and quantified by qPCR. Sequencing ran on an Illumina NextSeq500 with a MidOutput 150-cycle cartridge, using 156 Read1 and 15 Index1 cycles with kit custom primers. The pooled library was loaded at roughly 1 pM with roughly 19% PhiX control spiked in. On the authors' methods: Vendor-processed data were analyzed in R, with a clonotype defined as all T cells sharing the same CDR3 nucleotide sequence. For clone abundance analyses, frequencies were normalized to the 10,000 most abundant clones per sample. Public T cell clones, which averaged fewer than five per sample, were excluded before analysis. A difference in abundance of at least 32-fold between compartments was used to define tumor-enriched and baseline blood-enriched clonotypes. A beta-binomial differential abundance model was applied to find clonotypes that expanded or contracted between blood time points. The Baroni-Urbani and Buser coefficient was used to measure tumor-blood repertoire similarity, and groups were compared with two-tailed Wilcoxon tests in R. TCRdb re-hosts the immuneACCESS table, in-frame sequences only. Its copies lack some clones; in the studies checked, an unresolved V gene accounts for under half of them, and the cause for the rest is not known. That table furnishes V, J and clone size, whereas the DNA furnished D and trimming. Here the sample has 100,000 to 150,000 clones; over 75% occur a single time. In total, the top ten clones hold approximately 6.3% of the sample.

The time point label, read with the paper, signifies: blood 2 weeks post-SBRT. The treatment or condition label, as the study defines it: 15 Gy SBRT to primary tumor, nephrectomy 4 weeks later. To follow tumor-enriched clonotypes, serial peripheral blood was collected from radiation-treated patients at baseline and at 2 weeks and 4 weeks after SBRT. Every patient's renal cell carcinoma showed clear cell pathology. The QIAamp DNA Blood Mini Kit (Qiagen) was used to prepare genomic DNA for TCR sequencing. Only samples passing all quality control checks were included in the analyses. CDR1 and CDR2 (MNHNS, SASEGT) derive from the germline V gene. V loses 4 bases, J loses 0 bases, and the germline ends lie 15 bases apart. The CDR3 goes from the cysteine to the phenylalanine over 17 residues. CDR3 DNA is the only sequence kept; it has 51 bases, read in frame from the first base.

In this chain, TRBV6-1 is recombined with TRBJ1-4; TRBD1 could be the D gene, as 5 bases match. The sequenced sample was blood, obtained from a patient whose treatment included radiotherapy and nephrectomy. This sequence originates from a man in his forties or fifties with renal cell carcinoma. The DNA sequence is as follows: TGTGCCAGCAGTGGGGGCCGGGTCCCTGCAACTAATGAAAAACTGTTTTTT. It translates to CASSGGRVPATNEKLFF.